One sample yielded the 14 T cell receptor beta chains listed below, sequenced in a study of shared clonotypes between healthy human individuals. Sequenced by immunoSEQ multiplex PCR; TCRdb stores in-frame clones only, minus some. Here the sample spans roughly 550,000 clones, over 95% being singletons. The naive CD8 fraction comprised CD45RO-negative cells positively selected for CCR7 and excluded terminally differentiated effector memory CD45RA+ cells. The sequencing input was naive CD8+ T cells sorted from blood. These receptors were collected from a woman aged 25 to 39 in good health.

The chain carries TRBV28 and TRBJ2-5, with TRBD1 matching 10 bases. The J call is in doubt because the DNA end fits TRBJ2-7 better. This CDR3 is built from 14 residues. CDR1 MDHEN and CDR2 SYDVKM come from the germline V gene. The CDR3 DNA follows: TGTGCCAGCAGTTTGGACAGGGGGGTCCTCGAGCAGTACTTC. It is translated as CASSLDRGVLEQYF.

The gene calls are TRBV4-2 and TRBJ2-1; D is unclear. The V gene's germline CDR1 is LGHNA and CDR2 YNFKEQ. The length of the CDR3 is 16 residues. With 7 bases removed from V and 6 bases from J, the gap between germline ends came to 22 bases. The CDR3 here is CASTPVETSIPNEQFF. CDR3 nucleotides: TGTGCCAGCACCCCCGTTGAAACTTCGATACCCAATGAGCAGTTCTTC.

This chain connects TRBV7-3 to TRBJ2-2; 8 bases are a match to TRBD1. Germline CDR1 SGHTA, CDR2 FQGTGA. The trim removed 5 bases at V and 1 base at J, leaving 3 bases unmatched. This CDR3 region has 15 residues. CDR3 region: CASSPGTGNTGELFF. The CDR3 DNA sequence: TGTGCCAGCAGCCCTGGGACAGGGAACACCGGGGAGCTGTTTTTT.

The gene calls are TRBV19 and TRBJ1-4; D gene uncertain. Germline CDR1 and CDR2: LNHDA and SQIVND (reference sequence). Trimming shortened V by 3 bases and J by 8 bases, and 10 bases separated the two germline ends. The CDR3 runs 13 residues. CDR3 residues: CASSMWIFEKLFF. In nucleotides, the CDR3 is TGTGCCAGTAGTATGTGGATCTTCGAAAAACTGTTTTTT.

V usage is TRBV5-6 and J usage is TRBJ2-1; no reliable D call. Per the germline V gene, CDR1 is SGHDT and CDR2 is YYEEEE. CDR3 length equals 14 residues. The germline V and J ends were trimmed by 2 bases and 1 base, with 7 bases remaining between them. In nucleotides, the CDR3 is TGTGCCAGCAGCTTCTCTGGGTCCTACAATGAGCAGTTCTTC. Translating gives CASSFSGSYNEQFF.

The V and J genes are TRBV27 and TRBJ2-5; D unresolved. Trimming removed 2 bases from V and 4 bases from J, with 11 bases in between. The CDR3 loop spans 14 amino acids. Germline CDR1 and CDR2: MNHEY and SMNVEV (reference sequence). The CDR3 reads CASSLRNSGETQYF. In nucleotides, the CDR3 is TGTGCCAGCAGTTTAAGGAATTCGGGAGAGACCCAGTACTTC.

The CDR3 bases are TGTGCCAGCAGTGAGGACTATAGCAATCAGCCCCAGCATTTT. Amino acid sequence: CASSEDYSNQPQHF. The genes are TRBV2 and TRBJ1-5; D ambiguous. CDR3 length: 14 residues. Trimming stripped 3 bases from V and 0 bases from J, with 6 bases between. In germline, CDR1 is SNHLY, CDR2 FYNNEI. Supplemented by reference TRBV2 and TRBJ1-5, the full variable domain reads EPEVTQTPSHQVTQMGQEVILRCVPISNHLYFYWYRQILGQKVEFLVSFYNNEISEKSEIFDDQFSVERPDGSNFTLKIRSTKLEDSAMYFCASSEDYSNQPQHFGDGTRLSIL.

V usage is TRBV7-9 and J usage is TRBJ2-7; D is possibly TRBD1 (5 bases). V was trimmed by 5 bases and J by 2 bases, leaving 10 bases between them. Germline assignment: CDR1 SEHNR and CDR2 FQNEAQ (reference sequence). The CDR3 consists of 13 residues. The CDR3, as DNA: TGTGCCAGCAGCCCAGGGATCGCCTACGAGCAGTACTTC. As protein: CASSPGIAYEQYF.

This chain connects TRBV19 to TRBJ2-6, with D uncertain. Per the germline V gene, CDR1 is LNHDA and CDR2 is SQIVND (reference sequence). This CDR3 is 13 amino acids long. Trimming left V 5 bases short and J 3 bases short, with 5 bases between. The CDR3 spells CASSFGGANVLTF. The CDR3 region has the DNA TGTGCCAGTAGTTTCGGTGGGGCCAACGTCCTGACTTTC. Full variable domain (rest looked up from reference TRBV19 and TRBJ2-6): DGGITQSPKYLFRKEGQNVTLSCEQNLNHDAMYWYRQDPGQGLRLIYYSQIVNDFQKGDIAEGYSVSREKKESFPLTVTSAQKNPTAFYLCASSFGGANVLTFGAGSRLTVL.

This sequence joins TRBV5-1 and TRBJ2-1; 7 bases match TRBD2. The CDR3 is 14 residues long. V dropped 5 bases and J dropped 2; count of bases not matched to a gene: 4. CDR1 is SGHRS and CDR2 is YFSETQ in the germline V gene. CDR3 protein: CASRLAETYNEQFF. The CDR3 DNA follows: TGCGCCAGCAGGCTAGCGGAGACCTACAATGAGCAGTTCTTC.

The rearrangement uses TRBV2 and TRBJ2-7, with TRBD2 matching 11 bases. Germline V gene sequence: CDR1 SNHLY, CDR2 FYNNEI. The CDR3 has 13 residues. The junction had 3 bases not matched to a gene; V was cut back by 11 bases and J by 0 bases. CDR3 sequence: CAFSGRGSYEQYF. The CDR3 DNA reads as TGTGCCTTTAGCGGGAGGGGCTCCTACGAGCAGTACTTC.

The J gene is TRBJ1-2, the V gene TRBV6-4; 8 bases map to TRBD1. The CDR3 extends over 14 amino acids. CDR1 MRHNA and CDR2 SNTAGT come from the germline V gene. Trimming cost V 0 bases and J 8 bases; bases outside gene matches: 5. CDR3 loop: CASSDSGTGLGYTF. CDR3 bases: TGTGCCAGCAGTGACTCAGGGACAGGCTTAGGCTACACCTTC.

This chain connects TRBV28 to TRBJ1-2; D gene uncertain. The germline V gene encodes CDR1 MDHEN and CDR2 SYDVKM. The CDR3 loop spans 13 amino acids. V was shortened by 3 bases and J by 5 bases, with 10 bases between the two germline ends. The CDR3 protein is CASSFGGRYGYTF. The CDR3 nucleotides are TGTGCCAGCAGTTTTGGTGGCAGGTATGGCTACACCTTC.

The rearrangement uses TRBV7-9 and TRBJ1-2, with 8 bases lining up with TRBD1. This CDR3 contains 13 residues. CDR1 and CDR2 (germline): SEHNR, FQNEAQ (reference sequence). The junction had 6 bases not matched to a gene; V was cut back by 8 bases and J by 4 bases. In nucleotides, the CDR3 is TGTGCCAGCGGCCCCGGACAGGGCTATGGCTACACCTTC. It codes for CASGPGQGYGYTF. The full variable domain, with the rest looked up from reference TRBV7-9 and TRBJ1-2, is DTGVSQNPRHKITKRGQNVTFRCDPISEHNRLYWYRQTLGQGPEFLTYFQNEAQLEKSRLLSDRFSAERPKGSFSTLEIQRTEQGDSAMYLCASGPGQGYGYTFGSGTRLTVV.